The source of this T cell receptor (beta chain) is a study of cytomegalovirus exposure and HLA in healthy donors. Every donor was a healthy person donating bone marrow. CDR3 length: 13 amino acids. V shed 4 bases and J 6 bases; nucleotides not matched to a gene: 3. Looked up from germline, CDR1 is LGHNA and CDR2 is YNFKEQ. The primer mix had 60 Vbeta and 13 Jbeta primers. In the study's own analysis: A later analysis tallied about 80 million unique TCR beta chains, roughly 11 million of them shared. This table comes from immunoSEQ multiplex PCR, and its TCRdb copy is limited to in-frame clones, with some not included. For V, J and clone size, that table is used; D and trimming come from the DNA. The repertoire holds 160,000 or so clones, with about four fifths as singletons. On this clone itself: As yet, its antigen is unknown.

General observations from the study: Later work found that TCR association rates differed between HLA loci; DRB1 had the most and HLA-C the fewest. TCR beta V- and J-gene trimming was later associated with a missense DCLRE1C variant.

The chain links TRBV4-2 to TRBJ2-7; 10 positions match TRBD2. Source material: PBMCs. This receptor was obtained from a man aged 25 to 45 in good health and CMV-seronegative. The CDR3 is CASSLRLAGEQYF. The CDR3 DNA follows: TGTGCCAGCAGCCTGAGACTAGCGGGCGAGCAGTACTTC.